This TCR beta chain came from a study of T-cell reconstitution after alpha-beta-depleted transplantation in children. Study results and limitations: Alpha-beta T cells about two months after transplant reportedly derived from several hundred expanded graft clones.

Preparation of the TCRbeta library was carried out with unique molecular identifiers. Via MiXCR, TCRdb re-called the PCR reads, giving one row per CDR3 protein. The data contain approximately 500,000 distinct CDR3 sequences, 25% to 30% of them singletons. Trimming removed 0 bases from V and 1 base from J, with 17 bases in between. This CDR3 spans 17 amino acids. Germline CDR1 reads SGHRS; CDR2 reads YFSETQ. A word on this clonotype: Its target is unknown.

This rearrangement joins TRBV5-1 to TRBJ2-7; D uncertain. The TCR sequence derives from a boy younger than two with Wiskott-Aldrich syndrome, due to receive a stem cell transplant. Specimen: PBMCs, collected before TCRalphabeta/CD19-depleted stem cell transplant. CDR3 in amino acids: CASSLDTLVGKSYEQYF. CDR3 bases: TGCGCCAGCAGCTTGGATACGTTAGTGGGGAAATCCTACGAGCAGTACTTC.